The rows below give T cell receptor beta chains drawn from one sample of a study of blood T cell repertoires in COVID-19. Generated by immunoSEQ multiplex PCR, the TCRdb table keeps only in-frame clones and is missing some. Seen here are about 170,000 clones, about 80% observed once, and the top ten hold roughly 20%. What was sequenced was peripheral blood. The receptors here all came from a woman aged 80 or older with acute or convalescent COVID-19. The CDR3 runs from the conserved cysteine through the conserved F or W. The D gene is left open where the match is weak. Clone sizes are given selectively: once, few, many, or a class where the clone is expanded.

J: TRBJ2-7; D: NA; size: NA; V: TRBV3-1/TRBV3-2; DNA: TGTGCCAGCAGCCAAGGGGGCGCGGGGCGCGAGCAGTACTTC; CDR3: CASSQGGAGREQYF
J: TRBJ2-7; D: NA; size: few; V: TRBV18; DNA: TGTGCCAGCTCACCCCACAGTACCCTCTACGAGCAGTACTTC; CDR3: CASSPHSTLYEQYF
J: TRBJ2-1; D: TRBD2; size: many; V: TRBV27; DNA: TGTGCCAGCAGTAGCGGGGTTTACAATGAGCAGTTCTTC; CDR3: CASSSGVYNEQFF
J: TRBJ2-1; D: NA; size: NA; V: TRBV19; DNA: TGTGCCAGTAGTCCCCGGGACATAGGCCCCCCAGGGCAGTTCTTC; CDR3: CASSPRDIGPPGQFF
J: TRBJ2-2; D: NA; size: NA; V: TRBV11-2; DNA: TGTGCCAGCAAACTCTCCGGGGAGCTGTTTTTT; CDR3: CASKLSGELFF
J: TRBJ2-3; D: NA; size: once; V: TRBV5-1; DNA: TGCGCCAGCAGCTTGGGGACAGTGACCACAGATACGCAGTATTTT; CDR3: CASSLGTVTTDTQYF
J: TRBJ1-3; D: NA; size: NA; V: TRBV19; DNA: TGTGCCAGTAGTAGACAGGACCCCACTGGAAACACCATATATTTT; CDR3: CASSRQDPTGNTIYF
J: TRBJ2-5; D: TRBD1; size: NA; V: TRBV30; DNA: TGTGCCTGGAGTTCCGGGACAGGGTCTCGGCAAGAGACCCAGTACTTC; CDR3: CAWSSGTGSRQETQYF
J: TRBJ2-7; D: TRBD2; size: NA; V: TRBV10-1; DNA: TGCGCCAGCAGTGACCCCGGACTAGCGGGTGAGCAGTACTTC; CDR3: CASSDPGLAGEQYF
J: TRBJ1-5; D: NA; size: NA; V: TRBV3-1/TRBV3-2; DNA: TGTGCCAGCAGCCAAGATTTTTCTGGGGAGATGCCCCAGCATTTT; CDR3: CASSQDFSGEMPQHF
J: TRBJ1-1; D: TRBD1; size: NA; V: TRBV18; DNA: TGTGCCAGCTCAAGACAGGGGACCACTGAAGCTTTCTTT; CDR3: CASSRQGTTEAFF
J: TRBJ1-6; D: NA; size: few; V: TRBV7-9; DNA: TGTGCCAGCAGCTTATGGCCAGGGAATTCACCCCTCCACTTT; CDR3: CASSLWPGNSPLHF
J: TRBJ2-1; D: NA; size: once; V: TRBV13; DNA: TGTGCCAGCAGCCGTGGGCCTACAGGTTACAATGAGCAGTTCTTC; CDR3: CASSRGPTGYNEQFF
J: TRBJ2-5; D: NA; size: NA; V: TRBV24-1; DNA: TGTGCCACCAGTGAAACCACAGGGACGGAGACCCAGTACTTC; CDR3: CATSETTGTETQYF
J: TRBJ2-1; D: TRBD2; size: NA; V: TRBV5-1; DNA: TGCGCCAGCCGGGAGGGGTCGGCCCTCCACAATGAGCAGTTCTTC; CDR3: CASREGSALHNEQFF
J: TRBJ2-1; D: TRBD2; size: NA; V: TRBV18; DNA: TGTGCCAGCTCCCCCGGGACTAGCGGATACAATGAGCAGTTCTTC; CDR3: CASSPGTSGYNEQFF
J: TRBJ2-2; D: TRBD2; size: NA; V: TRBV5-1; DNA: TGCGCCAGCAGCGGGACTAGCAACACCGGGGAGCTGTTTTTT; CDR3: CASSGTSNTGELFF
J: TRBJ2-3; D: TRBD2; size: NA; V: TRBV10-1; DNA: TGCGCCAGCAGCCCCGATAGCGGGAGGGAGGGCACAGATACGCAGTATTTT; CDR3: CASSPDSGREGTDTQYF
J: TRBJ2-2; D: NA; size: NA; V: TRBV5-1; DNA: TGCGCCAGCAGCTTGGTGTTACAGTCCGGGGAGCTGTTTTTT; CDR3: CASSLVLQSGELFF
J: TRBJ1-2; D: TRBD1; size: NA; V: TRBV3-1/TRBV3-2; DNA: TGTGCCAGCAGCCAAGATACCGGGACAGGGTGGTACGGCTACACCTTC; CDR3: CASSQDTGTGWYGYTF
J: TRBJ1-2; D: TRBD1; size: once; V: TRBV19; DNA: TGTGCCAGTAGCCTGACAGGGGGCTACACCTTC; CDR3: CASSLTGGYTF
J: TRBJ2-7; D: NA; size: NA; V: TRBV7-2; DNA: TGTGCCAGCAGCTTAGAATTTAGGGCAGGGGCACGCTACGAGCAGTACTTC; CDR3: CASSLEFRAGARYEQYF
J: TRBJ1-2; D: NA; size: NA; V: TRBV7-2; DNA: TGTGCCAGCAGCTCCGCCGGGAGCTATGGCTACACCTTC; CDR3: CASSSAGSYGYTF
J: TRBJ1-1; D: NA; size: NA; V: TRBV19; DNA: TGTGCCAGTAGTAAGCCGGGACACAAGAACACTGAAGCTTTCTTT; CDR3: CASSKPGHKNTEAFF
J: TRBJ2-1; D: TRBD2; size: NA; V: TRBV9; DNA: TGTGCCAGCAGCGTTCTCACTAGCGTAAGCTCCTACAATGAGCAGTTCTTC; CDR3: CASSVLTSVSSYNEQFF
J: TRBJ1-1; D: NA; size: few; V: TRBV3-1/TRBV3-2; DNA: TGTGCCAGCAGCCGGGCCCCGAACACTGAAGCTTTCTTT; CDR3: CASSRAPNTEAFF
J: TRBJ1-1; D: NA; size: few; V: TRBV12-3/TRBV12-4; DNA: TGTGCCAGCAGTTTAGGGCCTAACACTGAAGCTTTCTTT; CDR3: CASSLGPNTEAFF
J: TRBJ1-4; D: TRBD1; size: NA; V: TRBV6-5; DNA: TGTGCCAGCAGTCCCGGGACAGGGGTTCGGGAAAAACTGTTTTTT; CDR3: CASSPGTGVREKLFF
J: TRBJ2-7; D: NA; size: NA; V: TRBV7-8; DNA: TGTGCCAGCGGGCCGAAGTACGAGCAGTACTTC; CDR3: CASGPKYEQYF
J: TRBJ1-1; D: NA; size: NA; V: TRBV12-3/TRBV12-4; DNA: TGTGCCAGCAGTCAGGGGAGGGGAGCTTTCTTT; CDR3: CASSQGRGAFF
J: TRBJ1-5; D: NA; size: NA; V: TRBV6-2/TRBV6-3; DNA: TGTGCCAGCAGTTTGGGGTCGGGACAGCCCCAGCATTTT; CDR3: CASSLGSGQPQHF
J: TRBJ2-3; D: TRBD2; size: NA; V: TRBV6-6; DNA: TGTGCCAGCACCCTAAGCGGGGTCACAGATACGCAGTATTTT; CDR3: CASTLSGVTDTQYF
J: TRBJ2-2; D: NA; size: NA; V: TRBV11-3; DNA: TGTGCCAGCAGCTATGGACTTGCCAACACCGGGGAGCTGTTTTTT; CDR3: CASSYGLANTGELFF
J: TRBJ2-3; D: NA; size: NA; V: TRBV12-3/TRBV12-4; DNA: TGTGCCAGCACCCTCCGGTCAGATACGCAGTATTTT; CDR3: CASTLRSDTQYF
J: TRBJ2-4; D: NA; size: NA; V: TRBV19; DNA: TGTGCCAGTAGTGGGCGGGGAAACATTCAGTACTTC; CDR3: CASSGRGNIQYF
J: TRBJ1-2; D: NA; size: NA; V: TRBV7-2; DNA: TGTGCCAGCAGTTCAGGGTTCGGCTATGGCTACACCTTC; CDR3: CASSSGFGYGYTF
J: TRBJ1-2; D: TRBD1; size: NA; V: TRBV24-1; DNA: TGTGCCACCAGTGCCGACAGGGTGAATGGCTACACCTTC; CDR3: CATSADRVNGYTF
J: TRBJ1-1; D: NA; size: NA; V: TRBV10-3; DNA: TGTGCCATCAGGGACAGACCGGGAGAAGCTTTCTTT; CDR3: CAIRDRPGEAFF
J: TRBJ1-2; D: NA; size: few; V: TRBV19; DNA: TGTGCCAGTAGTATTCCGAACTATGGCTACACCTTC; CDR3: CASSIPNYGYTF
J: TRBJ2-7; D: TRBD1; size: NA; V: TRBV7-2; DNA: TGTGCCAGCAGCTTGGTTACAGGGGTTGGGTACGAGCAGTACTTC; CDR3: CASSLVTGVGYEQYF
J: TRBJ1-4; D: TRBD1; size: NA; V: TRBV5-5; DNA: TGTGCCAGCAGCTTGGGACAGGGGAATGAAAAACTGTTTTTT; CDR3: CASSLGQGNEKLFF
J: TRBJ2-7; D: NA; size: NA; V: TRBV5-1; DNA: TGCGCCAGCAGCGGATCCCGGGACTCAGCCTACGAGCAGTACTTC; CDR3: CASSGSRDSAYEQYF